This T cell receptor beta chain was found in a study of T cells in Graves' hyperthyroidism and ophthalmopathy. Concerning this clonotype itself: Antigen unknown.

Amplification of TCR beta CDR3 regions was performed using RNA transcripts as template. With the HTBI primer set, the TCR CDR3 went through a first round of RT-PCR. TCRdb independently ran MiXCR on the multiplex PCR reads; one entry per CDR3 protein. The sample carries around 380,000 distinct CDR3 sequences, approximately 15% recorded once. CDR1 is GTSNPN and CDR2 is SVGIG in the germline V gene (reference sequence). The V gene lost 7 bases and the J gene lost 1 base, with 10 bases spanning the gap. CDR3 length: 13 residues. Findings and caveats of the study: Researchers found most expanded thyroid clonotypes above 0.001 in blood as well.

The sample consisted of blood. The chain links TRBV30 to TRBJ2-2; D might be TRBD1 (5 bases). This clonotype was sampled from a man aged 25-45 years with Graves' hyperthyroidism that later progressed to Graves' ophthalmopathy. CDR3 in DNA: TGTGCCTCCCCGACAGAGAACACCGGGGAGCTGTTTTTT. It yields the protein CASPTENTGELFF.